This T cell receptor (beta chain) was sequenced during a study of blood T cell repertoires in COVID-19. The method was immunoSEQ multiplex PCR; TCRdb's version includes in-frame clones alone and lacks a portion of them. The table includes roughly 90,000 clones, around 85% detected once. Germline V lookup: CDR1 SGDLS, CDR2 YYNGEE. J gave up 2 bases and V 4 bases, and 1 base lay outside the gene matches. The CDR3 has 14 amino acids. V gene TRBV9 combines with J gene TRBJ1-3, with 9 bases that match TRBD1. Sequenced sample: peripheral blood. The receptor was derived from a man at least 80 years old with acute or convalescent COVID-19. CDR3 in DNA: TGTGCCAGCAGCCGGACAGGGGCTGGAAACACCATATATTTT. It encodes CASSRTGAGNTIYF.